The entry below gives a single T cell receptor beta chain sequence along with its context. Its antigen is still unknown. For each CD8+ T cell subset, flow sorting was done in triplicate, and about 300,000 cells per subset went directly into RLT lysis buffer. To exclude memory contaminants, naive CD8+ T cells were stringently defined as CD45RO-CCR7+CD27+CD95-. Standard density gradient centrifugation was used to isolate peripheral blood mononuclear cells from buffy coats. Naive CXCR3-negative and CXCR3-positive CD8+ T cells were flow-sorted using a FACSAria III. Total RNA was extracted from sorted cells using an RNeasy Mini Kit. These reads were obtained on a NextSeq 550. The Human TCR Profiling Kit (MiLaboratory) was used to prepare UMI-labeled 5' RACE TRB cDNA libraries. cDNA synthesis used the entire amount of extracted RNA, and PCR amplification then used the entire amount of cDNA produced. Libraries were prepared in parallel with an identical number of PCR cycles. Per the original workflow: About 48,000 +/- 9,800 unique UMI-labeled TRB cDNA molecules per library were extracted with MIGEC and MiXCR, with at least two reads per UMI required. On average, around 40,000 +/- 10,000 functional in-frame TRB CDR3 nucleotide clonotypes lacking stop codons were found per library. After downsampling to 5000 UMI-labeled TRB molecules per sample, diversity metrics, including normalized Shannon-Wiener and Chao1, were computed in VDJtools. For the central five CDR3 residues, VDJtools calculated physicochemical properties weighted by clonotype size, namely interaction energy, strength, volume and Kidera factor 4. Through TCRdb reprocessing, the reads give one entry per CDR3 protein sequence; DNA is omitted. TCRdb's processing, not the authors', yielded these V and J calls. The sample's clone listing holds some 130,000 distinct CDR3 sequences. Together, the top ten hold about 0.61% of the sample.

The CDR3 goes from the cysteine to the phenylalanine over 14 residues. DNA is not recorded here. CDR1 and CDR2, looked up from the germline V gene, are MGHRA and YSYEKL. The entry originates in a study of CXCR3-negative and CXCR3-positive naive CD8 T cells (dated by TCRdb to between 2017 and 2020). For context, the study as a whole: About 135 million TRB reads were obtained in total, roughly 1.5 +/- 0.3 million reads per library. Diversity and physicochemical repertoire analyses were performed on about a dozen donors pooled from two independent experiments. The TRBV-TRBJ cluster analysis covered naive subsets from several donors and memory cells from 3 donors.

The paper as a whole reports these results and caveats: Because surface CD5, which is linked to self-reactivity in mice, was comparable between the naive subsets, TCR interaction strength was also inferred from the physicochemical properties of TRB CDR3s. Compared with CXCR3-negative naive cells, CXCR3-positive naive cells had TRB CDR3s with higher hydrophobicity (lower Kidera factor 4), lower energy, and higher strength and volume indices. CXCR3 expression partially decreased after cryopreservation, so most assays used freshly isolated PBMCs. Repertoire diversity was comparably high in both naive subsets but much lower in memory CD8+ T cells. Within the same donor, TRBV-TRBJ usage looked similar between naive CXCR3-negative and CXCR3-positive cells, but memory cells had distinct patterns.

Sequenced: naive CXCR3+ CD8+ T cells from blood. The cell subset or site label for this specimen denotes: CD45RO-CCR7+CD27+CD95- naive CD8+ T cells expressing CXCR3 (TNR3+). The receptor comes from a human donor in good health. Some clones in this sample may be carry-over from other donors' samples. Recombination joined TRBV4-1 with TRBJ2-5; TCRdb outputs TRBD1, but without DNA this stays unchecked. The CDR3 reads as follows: CASSQRQGDETQYF.